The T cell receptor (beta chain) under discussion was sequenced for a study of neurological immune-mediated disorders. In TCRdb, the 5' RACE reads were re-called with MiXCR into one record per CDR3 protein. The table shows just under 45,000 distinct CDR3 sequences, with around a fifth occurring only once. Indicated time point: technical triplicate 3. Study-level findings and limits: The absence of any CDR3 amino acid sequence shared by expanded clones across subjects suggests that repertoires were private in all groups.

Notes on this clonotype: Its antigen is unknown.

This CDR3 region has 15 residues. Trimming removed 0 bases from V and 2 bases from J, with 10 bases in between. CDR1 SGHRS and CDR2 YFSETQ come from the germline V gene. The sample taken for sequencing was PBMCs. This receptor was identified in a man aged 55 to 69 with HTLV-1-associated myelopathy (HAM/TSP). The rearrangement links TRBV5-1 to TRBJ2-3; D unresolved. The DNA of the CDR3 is TGCGCCAGCAGCTTGGGACTCCAAAACACAGATACGCAGTATTTT. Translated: CASSLGLQNTDTQYF.